Below are 2 T cell receptor beta chains sequenced from a single sample in a study of identical twins. MiXCR, run by TCRdb on the 5' RACE reads, gives a single entry per CDR3 protein. The table has some 1,600,000 distinct CDR3 sequences, less than 35% seen once. The specimen was cord blood. The receptors originated from a newborn girl in good health.

CDR3 region: CASSRTGEDYGYTF. In DNA form, the CDR3 reads TGTGCCAGCAGTAGGACAGGGGAGGACTATGGCTACACCTTC. The V and J genes are TRBV7-2 and TRBJ1-2; 9 positions agree with TRBD1. The germline V gene encodes CDR1 SGHTA and CDR2 FQGNSA. V was clipped by 6 bases and J by 3 bases; unmatched bases: 5. This CDR3 is built from 14 residues.

This clonotype was counted at least ten times. The V call is TRBV11-2, the J call TRBJ2-5; no reliable D call. V lost 4 bases and J 7 bases, leaving 10 bases between the germline ends. The CDR3 is made up of 12 amino acids. Germline loops: CDR1 SGHAT, CDR2 FQNNGV. The CDR3 region has the DNA TGTGCCAGCAGCTACCTCAGGCGGACCCAGTACTTC. Amino acids: CASSYLRRTQYF.